The entry that follows covers one TCR beta chain sequence. Its antigen remains unidentified. Per-base qualities were not stored, and no clone one base away is much larger. V is reduced by 3 bases and J by 3 bases, leaving a spacing of 12 bases between them. The CDR3 holds 14 amino acids from the cysteine to the phenylalanine. Only the CDR3 region is kept as DNA, spanning 42 bases read in frame from base 1. Looking up the germline V gene yields CDR1 LGHNT and CDR2 FRNRAP. Whole blood was collected in K2EDTA tubes by collaborating institutions according to the institutions' own protocols. For TCRbeta analysis, collaborators shipped samples in one of three forms: frozen whole blood, isolated PBMCs, or DNA extracted from either of those sample types. The data stem from a study of blood T cell repertoires in COVID-19 (dated by TCRdb to about 2020). About the investigation overall: Samples covering the acute and convalescent phases of COVID-19 were provided by collaborators in the United States, Italy and Spain. HLA class I and class II types, where available, came from metadata supplied by the sample provider rather than from assay-based typing. A freely available public database, intended as a resource for researchers studying the immune response to SARS-CoV-2, is where the repertoires were released. The dataset comprised deeply sampled blood TCRbeta repertoires from subjects exposed to, actively infected with, or recovered from COVID-19. The sample metadata nearly always contained a de-identified subject ID, COVID-19 status, age in years and sex. Samples came from the ongoing ImmuneRACE study (first 160 participants) plus 1,254 subjects from 6 global collaborators. The prospective study material was composed of cDNA or gDNA derived from T cells, B-cell-depleted T cells, or PBMCs. General conclusions and limits of the study: Clinical and demographic metadata were provided uncurated, with the amount varying by source and participant.

TCRbeta CDR3 regions were amplified from genomic DNA by means of the immunoSEQ Assay, a bias-controlled multiplex PCR. In the source study's methods: The number of nucleated cells in each sample was estimated by amplification of reference gene primers within the assay. Sequence reads were collapsed and filtered to measure the absolute abundance of every unique TCRbeta CDR3 rearrangement. For each sample, productive Simpson clonality was calculated by taking the square root of Simpson's diversity index across productive rearrangements. As stored in TCRdb, this immuneACCESS dataset retains in-frame rearrangements with V and J assigned. A fraction of the clones does not appear; measured against another copy, unresolved V genes explain less than half of the discrepancy, and the remainder lacks a known reason. The D gene and trimming were derived from the DNA, and the V and J assignments and clone size from that table. This sample gives about 280,000 clones in total; roughly 86% of them show up just once. The ten largest clones represent approximately 10% of the sample.

Sequenced sample: peripheral blood. This clonotype was sampled from a man aged 35 to 55 with active or convalescent COVID-19. The rearrangement combines TRBV12-5 with TRBJ2-7; TRBD2 is a possible D gene, resting on 5 matching bases. The nucleotides are TGTGCTAGTGGTTTTTACGGGAAAGACTACGAGCAGTACTTC. Translated, this gives CASGFYGKDYEQYF.